The subject of this entry is one TCR beta chain. This sample was taken from a study of blood T cell repertoires in COVID-19. Assay used: immunoSEQ multiplex PCR; TCRdb lists only in-frame clones, some missing. The data hold 250,000 to 300,000 clones, with less than 85% observed a single time. The receptor was isolated from a woman aged 18 to 35 with acute or convalescent COVID-19. Sequenced material: peripheral blood.

This chain's CDR3 is CASSNRDRGGYTF. The CDR3 DNA follows: TGTGCCAGCAGCAACCGGGACAGGGGTGGCTACACCTTC. The J gene is TRBJ1-2, the V gene TRBV6-5, with 10 bases fitting TRBD1. The V gene end was trimmed by 6 bases and the J gene end by 7 bases; junction bases not matched to a gene: 5. This CDR3 contains 13 residues. The germline gives CDR1 MNHEY, CDR2 SVGAGI.